This T cell receptor (beta chain) was sequenced in a study of metastatic and nonmetastatic thyroid tumors. Findings and caveats of the study: Compared with benign nodules, malignant thyroid tumors were reported to have significantly higher TCR beta diversity in both blood and tumor.

Germline CDR1 and CDR2: SGDLS and YYNGEE. Losses at the gene ends were 4 bases for V and 8 bases for J; bases not matched to a gene: 9. The CDR3 runs 14 residues. Ahead of thyroid surgery, no patient had received treatment of any kind. TCRdb re-called clones via MiXCR from the PCR reads. Altogether 40,000 to 50,000 clones are present, about an eighth being singletons, with the ten largest covering approximately 8.8%. This clone occurred many times. As yet, its antigen is unknown. Sequencing was carried out using blood. The chain recombines TRBV9 with TRBJ2-1; 7 bases fit TRBD2. The receptor's source is a male donor with papillary thyroid cancer or a benign thyroid nodule (not recorded which). Some clones in this sample may be carry-over from other donors' samples. CDR3 protein: CASSSTSVWDEQFF. Here the CDR3 DNA reads TGTGCCAGCAGCTCTACTAGCGTGTGGGATGAGCAGTTCTTC. Combining the CDR3 with reference TRBV9 and TRBJ2-1 gives the whole variable domain DSGVTQTPKHLITATGQRVTLRCSPRSGDLSVYWYQQSLDQGLQFLIQYYNGEERAKGNILERFSAQQFPDLHSELNLSSLELGDSALYFCASSSTSVWDEQFFGPGTRLTVL.